These T cell receptor beta chains were read from a single sample in a study of cytomegalovirus exposure and HLA in healthy donors. Some clones are missing from TCRdb's copy, which holds only in-frame ones; the method was immunoSEQ multiplex PCR. Here the sample spans 170,000 or so clones, around 80% being singletons. The specimen was PBMCs. The origin of the receptors is a woman aged 60-75 years in good health and CMV-seropositive. CDR3s include the opening cysteine and the closing phenylalanine or tryptophan. Each record gives: clone size, D gene, J gene, V gene, CDR3 protein, CDR3 DNA. A D gene is named only where the DNA matches it firmly. Size is stated for part of the rows, as once, few or many counts, or as a class when the clone is expanded.

NA,TRBD2,TRBJ2-1,TRBV10-3,CAISENPAGGGNEQFF,TGTGCCATCAGTGAGAACCCAGCGGGGGGCGGCAATGAGCAGTTCTTC
NA,TRBD2,TRBJ2-7,TRBV7-2,CASSQAGLPSYEQYF,TGTGCCAGCAGCCAAGCGGGACTCCCTTCCTACGAGCAGTACTTC
NA,TRBD2,TRBJ2-1,TRBV27,CASKRTSGIYNEQFF,TGTGCCAGCAAAAGGACTAGCGGGATCTACAATGAGCAGTTCTTC
NA,NA,TRBJ1-5,TRBV2,CASSAGEYSNQPQHF,TGTGCCAGCAGTGCGGGGGAGTATAGCAATCAGCCCCAGCATTTT
NA,NA,TRBJ1-1,TRBV30,CAWSPTVTEAFF,TGTGCCTGGAGTCCCACGGTAACTGAAGCTTTCTTT
NA,NA,TRBJ1-4,TRBV5-1,CASSFELAGEKLFF,TGCGCCAGCAGCTTTGAGTTGGCGGGCGAAAAACTGTTTTTT
NA,NA,TRBJ1-6,TRBV5-4,CASSLAGVPLHF,TGTGCCAGCAGCTTGGCCGGGGTGCCCCTCCACTTT
NA,TRBD2,TRBJ2-1,TRBV9,CASSGGSSGSLDEQFF,TGTGCCAGCAGCGGAGGAAGTAGCGGGAGTCTCGATGAGCAGTTCTTC
NA,TRBD1,TRBJ2-1,TRBV18,CASSPSGQVSIYNEQFF,TGTGCCAGCTCACCTTCCGGACAGGTGAGCATTTACAATGAGCAGTTCTTC
once,NA,TRBJ1-5,TRBV10-3,CAISELRGQLNQPQHF,TGTGCCATCAGTGAACTAAGAGGACAGCTTAATCAGCCCCAGCATTTT
NA,TRBD1,TRBJ2-7,TRBV19,CASNAAGTGGSYEQYF,TGTGCCAGTAATGCAGCCGGGACAGGGGGCTCCTACGAGCAGTACTTC
NA,TRBD2,TRBJ2-1,TRBV5-1,CASSRSGGDNEQFF,TGCGCCAGCAGTCGTAGCGGGGGGGACAATGAGCAGTTCTTC
NA,NA,TRBJ2-1,TRBV19,CASSSGPPPFNEQFF,TGTGCCAGTAGTTCAGGTCCTCCCCCTTTCAATGAGCAGTTCTTC
NA,TRBD2,TRBJ2-1,TRBV4-2,CASSQDVAGGPLSEQFF,TGTGCCAGCAGCCAAGATGTAGCGGGGGGGCCTCTTAGTGAGCAGTTCTTC
NA,TRBD2,TRBJ2-3,TRBV27,CASSGLAGTTDTQYF,TGTGCCAGCTCTGGACTAGCGGGGACCACAGATACGCAGTATTTT
once,TRBD2,TRBJ2-1,TRBV9,CASSPRLSGGVSNEQFF,TGTGCCAGCAGCCCCCGACTCAGCGGGGGGGTATCAAATGAGCAGTTCTTC
once,NA,TRBJ2-7,TRBV5-5,CASSLRAGFYEQYF,TGTGCCAGCAGCTTGAGGGCAGGGTTCTACGAGCAGTACTTC
NA,NA,TRBJ2-2,TRBV4-1,CASSPYGSNTGELFF,TGCGCCAGCAGCCCTTACGGGTCGAACACCGGGGAGCTGTTTTTT
NA,NA,TRBJ1-5,TRBV30,CAWGTGIGPQPQHF,NA
NA,NA,TRBJ1-2,TRBV6-1,CASSEVHWSIEGYTF,TGTGCCAGCAGTGAAGTCCACTGGAGCATAGAGGGCTACACCTTC
NA,NA,TRBJ2-2,TRBV19,CASSISPDTGELFF,TGTGCCAGTAGTATCTCACCGGACACCGGGGAGCTGTTTTTT
few,TRBD1,TRBJ2-5,TRBV5-1,CASSLGSRDRGETQYF,TGCGCCAGCAGCTTGGGTTCCAGGGACAGGGGGGAGACCCAGTACTTC
NA,NA,TRBJ1-4,TRBV28,CASRPGGASEKLFF,TGTGCCAGCAGACCCGGGGGGGCTTCTGAAAAACTGTTTTTT
NA,NA,TRBJ2-3,TRBV28,CASMRVTDTQYF,TGTGCCAGCATGAGGGTTACAGATACGCAGTATTTT
NA,TRBD1,TRBJ1-1,TRBV6-4,CASSDSEWGQGVTEAFF,TGTGCCAGCAGTGACTCAGAGTGGGGTCAGGGGGTTACTGAAGCTTTCTTT
NA,TRBD1,TRBJ2-1,TRBV9,CASSGTGGGEQFF,TGTGCCAGCAGCGGGACAGGGGGAGGTGAGCAGTTCTTC
NA,TRBD1,TRBJ1-2,TRBV5-1,CASSPQGVEGYGYTF,TGCGCCAGCAGCCCCCAGGGGGTGGAAGGCTATGGCTACACCTTC
NA,NA,TRBJ2-5,TRBV7-8,CASSPRRPSGEETQYF,TGTGCCAGCAGCCCGAGGCGCCCCTCGGGGGAAGAGACCCAGTACTTC
NA,TRBD1,TRBJ2-7,TRBV19,CASRGDRSYDEQYF,TGTGCCAGTAGGGGGGACAGGTCTTACGACGAGCAGTACTTC
few,TRBD2,TRBJ2-1,TRBV6-5,CASSYGLAGVNEQFF,TGTGCCAGCAGTTACGGACTAGCGGGGGTCAATGAGCAGTTCTTC
NA,TRBD1,TRBJ2-7,TRBV9,CASSLTGTAVSDEQYF,TGTGCCAGCAGCTTAACCGGGACAGCGGTGTCAGACGAGCAGTACTTC
NA,TRBD1,TRBJ1-2,TRBV7-9,CASSSGQAYGYTF,TGTGCCAGCAGCTCCGGACAGGCGTATGGCTACACCTTC
NA,TRBD1,TRBJ2-1,TRBV7-9,CASSLGQGAENEQFF,TGTGCCAGCAGCTTAGGGCAGGGGGCTGAGAATGAGCAGTTCTTC
NA,TRBD2,TRBJ2-5,TRBV9,CASSVGGGGAETQYF,TGTGCCAGCAGCGTAGGCGGCGGGGGGGCGGAGACCCAGTACTTC
NA,TRBD1,TRBJ1-4,TRBV5-4,CASSTRTGRGATNEKLFF,TGTGCCAGCAGCACTCGGACAGGAAGGGGCGCAACTAATGAAAAACTGTTTTTT
few,NA,TRBJ2-7,TRBV7-2,CASSLEYRDEQYF,TGTGCCAGCAGCTTGGAGTATCGCGACGAGCAGTACTTC
once,TRBD1,TRBJ2-7,TRBV5-1,CASSPRGDRGSYEQYF,TGCGCCAGCAGCCCCAGGGGGGACAGGGGGTCCTACGAGCAGTACTTC
NA,TRBD1,TRBJ2-5,TRBV28,CASRVGQGDGETQYF,TGTGCCAGCAGAGTGGGACAGGGGGATGGGGAGACCCAGTACTTC